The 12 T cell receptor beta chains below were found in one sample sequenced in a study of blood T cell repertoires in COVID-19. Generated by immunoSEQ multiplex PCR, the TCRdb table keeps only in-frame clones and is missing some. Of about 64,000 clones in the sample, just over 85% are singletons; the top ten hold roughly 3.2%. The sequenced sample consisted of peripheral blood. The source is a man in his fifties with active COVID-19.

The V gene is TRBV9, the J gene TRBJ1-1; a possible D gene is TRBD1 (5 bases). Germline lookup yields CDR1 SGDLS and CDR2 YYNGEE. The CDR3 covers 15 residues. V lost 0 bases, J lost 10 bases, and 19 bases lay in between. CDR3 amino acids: CASSVDMLGRGGAFF. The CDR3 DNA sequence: TGTGCCAGCAGCGTAGATATGCTGGGCCGGGGGGGAGCTTTCTTT. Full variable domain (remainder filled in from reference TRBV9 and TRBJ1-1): DSGVTQTPKHLITATGQRVTLRCSPRSGDLSVYWYQQSLDQGLQFLIQYYNGEERAKGNILERFSAQQFPDLHSELNLSSLELGDSALYFCASSVDMLGRGGAFFGQGTRLTVV.

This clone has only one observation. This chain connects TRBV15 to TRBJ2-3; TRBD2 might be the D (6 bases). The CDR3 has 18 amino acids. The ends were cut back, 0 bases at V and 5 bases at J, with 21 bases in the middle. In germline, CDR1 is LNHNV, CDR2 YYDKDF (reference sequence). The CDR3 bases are TGTGCCACCAGCAGAGAAGGGAGCGGCGGGACGGATCTAGATACGCAGTATTTT. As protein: CATSREGSGGTDLDTQYF.

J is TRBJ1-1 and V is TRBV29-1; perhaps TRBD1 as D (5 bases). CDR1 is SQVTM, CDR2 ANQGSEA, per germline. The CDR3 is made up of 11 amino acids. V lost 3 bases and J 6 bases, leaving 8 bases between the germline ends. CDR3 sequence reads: CSVDRGAEAFF. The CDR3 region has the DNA TGCAGCGTTGATAGGGGCGCTGAAGCTTTCTTT.

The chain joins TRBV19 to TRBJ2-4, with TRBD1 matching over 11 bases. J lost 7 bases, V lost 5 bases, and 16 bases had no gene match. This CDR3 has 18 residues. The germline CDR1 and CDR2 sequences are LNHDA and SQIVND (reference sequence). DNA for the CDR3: TGTGCCAGTAGTCCCCGGGACAGGGGGTTTTCGTTAGAGAACATTCAGTACTTC. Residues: CASSPRDRGFSLENIQYF.

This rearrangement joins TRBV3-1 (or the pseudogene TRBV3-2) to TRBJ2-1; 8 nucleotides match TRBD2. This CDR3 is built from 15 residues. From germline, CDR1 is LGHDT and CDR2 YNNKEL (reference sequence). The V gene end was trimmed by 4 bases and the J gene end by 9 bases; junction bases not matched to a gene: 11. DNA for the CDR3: TGTGCCAGCAGCCTCCTGACCGGGAGGGCCCTTGAGCAGTTCTTC. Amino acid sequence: CASSLLTGRALEQFF.

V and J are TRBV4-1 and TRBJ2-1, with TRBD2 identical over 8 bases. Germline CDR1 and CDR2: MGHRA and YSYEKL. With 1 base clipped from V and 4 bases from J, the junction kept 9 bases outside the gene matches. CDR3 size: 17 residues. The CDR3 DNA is TGCGCCAGCAGCCAAGTTTACGGTAGCGGGACATACAATGAGCAGTTCTTC. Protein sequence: CASSQVYGSGTYNEQFF.

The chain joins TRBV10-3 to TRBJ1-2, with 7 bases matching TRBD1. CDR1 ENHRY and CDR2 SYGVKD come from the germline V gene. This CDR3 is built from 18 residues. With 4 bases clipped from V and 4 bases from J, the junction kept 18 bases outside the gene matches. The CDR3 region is CAISGTGTDNIKPYGYTF. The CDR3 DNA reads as TGTGCCATCAGTGGGACCGGGACAGATAACATAAAACCCTATGGCTACACCTTC.

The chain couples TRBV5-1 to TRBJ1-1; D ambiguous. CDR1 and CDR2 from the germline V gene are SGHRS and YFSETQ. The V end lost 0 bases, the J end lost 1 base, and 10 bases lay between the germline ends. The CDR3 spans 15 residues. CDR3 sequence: CASSLVARSNTEAFF. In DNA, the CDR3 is TGCGCCAGCAGCTTGGTGGCCAGATCGAACACTGAAGCTTTCTTT. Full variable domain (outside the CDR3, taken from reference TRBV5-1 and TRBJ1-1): KAGVTQTPRYLIKTRGQQVTLSCSPISGHRSVSWYQQTPGQGLQFLFEYFSETQRNKGNFPGRFSGRQFSNSRSEMNVSTLELGDSALYLCASSLVARSNTEAFFGQGTRLTVV.

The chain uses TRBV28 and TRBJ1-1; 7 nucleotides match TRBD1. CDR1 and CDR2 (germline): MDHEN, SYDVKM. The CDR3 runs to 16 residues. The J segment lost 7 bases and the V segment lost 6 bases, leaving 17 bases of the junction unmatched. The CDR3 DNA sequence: TGTGCCAGCAGGCCGGTCGGGACAGCCGGAGGGGTTGAAGCTTTCTTT. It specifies CASRPVGTAGGVEAFF.

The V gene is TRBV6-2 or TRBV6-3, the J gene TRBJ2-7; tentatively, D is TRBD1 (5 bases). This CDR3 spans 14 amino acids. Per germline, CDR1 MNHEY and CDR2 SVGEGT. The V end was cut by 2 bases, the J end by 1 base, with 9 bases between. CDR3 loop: CASSYQGASYEQYF. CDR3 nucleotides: TGTGCCAGCAGTTACCAAGGGGCTTCCTACGAGCAGTACTTC.

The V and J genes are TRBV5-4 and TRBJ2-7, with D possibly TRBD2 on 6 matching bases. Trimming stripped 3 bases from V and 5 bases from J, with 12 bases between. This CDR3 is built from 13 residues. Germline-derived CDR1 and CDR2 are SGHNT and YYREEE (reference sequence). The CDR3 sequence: CASSSTGLNEQYF. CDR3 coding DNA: TGTGCCAGCAGCTCAACGGGACTTAACGAGCAGTACTTC.

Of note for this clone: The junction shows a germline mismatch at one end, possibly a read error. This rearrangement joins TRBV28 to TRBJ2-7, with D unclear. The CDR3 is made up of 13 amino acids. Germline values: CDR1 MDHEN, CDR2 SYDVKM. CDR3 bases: TGTGCCAGCAGACCCCCCTCACAAAGCGAGCAGTGCTTC. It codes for CASRPPSQSEQCF. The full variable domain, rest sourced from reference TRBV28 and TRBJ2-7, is DVKVTQSSRYLVKRTGEKVFLECVQDMDHENMFWYRQDPGLGLRLIYFSYDVKMKEKGDIPEGYSVSREKKERFSLILESASTNQTSMYLCASRPPSQSEQCFGPGTRLTVT.